One sample yielded the 15 T cell receptor beta chains listed below, sequenced in a study of a mutant IDH1 vaccine in newly diagnosed glioma. Time point in this sample: week 5, during vaccination. It was 300 ug of mutant IDH1 20-mer peptide that made up each vaccine dose, given with topical imiquimod. Here immunoSEQ multiplex PCR was the method, and the copy in TCRdb shows in-frame clones only, minus some. Of fewer than 40,000 clones listed, approximately 78% were seen once; the top ten hold more than 5.5%. Their antigen targets remain unknown. The sample was PBMCs, taken from a glioma patient whose treatment included an IDH1 peptide vaccine. The receptors derive from a man in his forties with glioma.

The chain couples TRBV27 to TRBJ2-7, with TRBD2 as a possible D gene (5 bases). Germline CDR1 reads MNHEY; CDR2 reads SMNVEV (reference sequence). Trimming stripped 3 bases from V and 1 base from J, with 16 bases between. The CDR3 has 16 residues. The DNA of the CDR3 is TGTGCCAGCAGTTTTGTCGGCGCGGGTCATTCCTACGAGCAGTACTTC. This sequence encodes CASSFVGAGHSYEQYF.

The chain combines TRBV29-1 with TRBJ2-7; weak D call: TRBD1 (6 bases). The ends were cut back, 7 bases at V and 0 bases at J, with 13 bases in the middle. The germline V gene has CDR1 SQVTM and CDR2 ANQGSEA. The CDR3 consists of 13 residues. This CDR3 is CSAIQGSSYEQYF. Here the CDR3 DNA reads TGCAGCGCAATACAGGGAAGCTCCTACGAGCAGTACTTC.

This chain links TRBV10-2 with TRBJ2-2; D uncertain. This CDR3 has 17 amino acids. Trimming removed 5 bases from V and 1 base from J, with 17 bases in between. Germline V CDR1 and CDR2: WSHSY, SAAADI. The CDR3 DNA reads as TGCGCCAGCAGTTACGAGGATAGTATCCTGAACACCGGGGAGCTGTTTTTT. It codes for CASSYEDSILNTGELFF.

The chain couples TRBV29-1 to TRBJ2-3; D is perhaps TRBD1 (5 bases). The CDR3 runs to 13 residues. Germline CDR1 and CDR2: SQVTM and ANQGSEA. The V gene lost 3 bases and the J gene lost 2 bases, with 9 bases spanning the gap. CDR3 DNA: TGCAGCGTTGACGGCAGGGACACAGATACGCAGTATTTT. This codes for CSVDGRDTDTQYF.

This clone turned up a few times. The chain couples TRBV5-1 to TRBJ2-4, with a weak D call TRBD2 (5 bases). This CDR3 is 13 amino acids long. Germline assignment: CDR1 SGHRS and CDR2 YFSETQ. With 5 bases removed from V and 2 bases from J, the gap between germline ends came to 8 bases. CDR3 bases: TGCGCCAGCAGTGAGGGTTCCAAAAACATTCAGTACTTC. Amino acid sequence: CASSEGSKNIQYF.

The V and J genes are TRBV10-3 and TRBJ2-5, with D hard to call. Germline loops: CDR1 ENHRY, CDR2 SYGVKD. The CDR3 totals 13 residues. V lost 1 base and J lost 4, with 7 bases in between. The CDR3 DNA sequence: TGTGCCATCAGTGAGTTAGAGCTAGAGACCCAGTACTTC. It is translated as CAISELELETQYF.

The chain is built from TRBV7-8 and TRBJ2-5, with D tentatively TRBD1 or TRBD2 (5 bases each). There are 14 residues in the CDR3. V was trimmed by 3 bases and J by 5 bases, leaving 13 bases between them. Germline CDR1 is SGHVS and CDR2 is FQNEAQ. CDR3 nucleotides: TGTGCCAGCAGCTTGGGGACCTTAGAGGAGACCCAGTACTTC. This sequence encodes CASSLGTLEETQYF.

V gene TRBV6-5 combines with J gene TRBJ2-7, with a weak D call TRBD1 (6 bases). Germline CDR1 MNHEY, CDR2 SVGAGI. The V and J ends lost 2 bases and 0 bases respectively, with 14 bases between them. The CDR3 length is 16 residues. CDR3 coding DNA: TGTGCCAGCAGTTACCAGGGGCGTGGGTCCTCCTACGAGCAGTACTTC. This sequence encodes CASSYQGRGSSYEQYF.

In regard to this clone: The same CDR3 also results from other DNA sequences found in this sample. V is TRBV6-4 and J is TRBJ1-1, with 9 bases matching TRBD1. J was trimmed by 4 bases and V by 2 bases; bases with no gene match: 2. Germline V gene data show CDR1 as MRHNA and CDR2 as SNTAGT. The CDR3 is made up of 14 amino acids. The DNA of the CDR3 is TGTGCCAGCAGTGACACGGACAGGGGCACTGAAGCTTTCTTT. Translation: CASSDTDRGTEAFF.

This chain uses TRBV7-9 with TRBJ1-4; D is ambiguous. This CDR3 is 14 amino acids long. V was trimmed by 5 bases and J by 0 bases, leaving 7 bases between them. The germline CDR1 and CDR2 sequences are SEHNR and FQNEAQ (reference sequence). This CDR3 reads CASSTFATNEKLFF. CDR3 nucleotides: TGTGCCAGCAGCACCTTCGCAACTAATGAAAAACTGTTTTTT.

This chain connects TRBV15 to TRBJ1-4, with D possibly matching TRBD1 (5 bases). The CDR3 sequence is 17 residues long. The germline V gene has CDR1 LNHNV and CDR2 YYDKDF (reference sequence). Trimming took 1 base from V and 0 from J, leaving 12 bases between them. The CDR3 is CATSRVRGVATNEKLFF. The CDR3, as DNA: TGTGCCACCAGCAGAGTCCGGGGGGTTGCAACTAATGAAAAACTGTTTTTT. The full variable domain, rest sourced from reference TRBV15 and TRBJ1-4, is DAMVIQNPRYQVTQFGKPVTLSCSQTLNHNVMYWYQQKSSQAPKLLFHYYDKDFNNEADTPDNFQSRRPNTSFCFLDIRSPGLGDTAMYLCATSRVRGVATNEKLFFGSGTQLSVL.

This sequence joins TRBV5-1 and TRBJ1-2; 9 positions match TRBD1. Looked up from germline, CDR1 is SGHRS and CDR2 is YFSETQ. This CDR3 has 14 residues. J gave up 6 bases and V 1 base, and 4 bases lay outside the gene matches. The CDR3 here is CASSLSGQGDGYTF. The CDR3, as DNA: TGCGCCAGCAGCTTGTCGGGACAGGGAGATGGCTACACCTTC.

This clone was observed a few times. This chain links TRBV5-4 with TRBJ2-5, with unresolved D. The CDR3 consists of 14 residues. Trimming took 5 bases from V and 2 from J, leaving 13 bases between them. Germline CDR1 SGHNT, CDR2 YYREEE (reference sequence). The CDR3 region is CASSARTDQETQYF. The CDR3 region has the DNA TGTGCCAGCAGTGCCCGGACGGATCAAGAGACCCAGTACTTC. The full variable domain, rest sourced from reference TRBV5-4 and TRBJ2-5, is ETGVTQSPTHLIKTRGQQVTLRCSSQSGHNTVSWYQQALGQGPQFIFQYYREEENGRGNFPPRFSGLQFPNYSSELNVNALELDDSALYLCASSARTDQETQYFGPGTRLLVL.

This clone occurred once. The V call is TRBV6-5, the J call TRBJ2-7, with 11 bases identical to TRBD1. The junction had 3 bases not matched to a gene; V was cut back by 5 bases and J by 3 bases. This CDR3 has 14 residues. CDR1 is MNHEY and CDR2 is SVGAGI in the germline V gene. In DNA form, the CDR3 reads TGTGCCAGCAGTCGGGGGACAGGGGGCTACGAGCAGTACTTC. It encodes CASSRGTGGYEQYF.

The CDR3 sequence is CSAPGSYGYTF. In nucleotides, the CDR3 is TGCAGTGCGCCGGGAAGCTATGGCTACACCTTC. The chain uses TRBV20-1 and TRBJ1-2; D is unresolved. CDR3 size: 11 residues. Germline CDR1 and CDR2: DFQATT and SNEGSKA (reference sequence). Trimming shortened V by 6 bases and J by 4 bases, and 9 bases separated the two germline ends.